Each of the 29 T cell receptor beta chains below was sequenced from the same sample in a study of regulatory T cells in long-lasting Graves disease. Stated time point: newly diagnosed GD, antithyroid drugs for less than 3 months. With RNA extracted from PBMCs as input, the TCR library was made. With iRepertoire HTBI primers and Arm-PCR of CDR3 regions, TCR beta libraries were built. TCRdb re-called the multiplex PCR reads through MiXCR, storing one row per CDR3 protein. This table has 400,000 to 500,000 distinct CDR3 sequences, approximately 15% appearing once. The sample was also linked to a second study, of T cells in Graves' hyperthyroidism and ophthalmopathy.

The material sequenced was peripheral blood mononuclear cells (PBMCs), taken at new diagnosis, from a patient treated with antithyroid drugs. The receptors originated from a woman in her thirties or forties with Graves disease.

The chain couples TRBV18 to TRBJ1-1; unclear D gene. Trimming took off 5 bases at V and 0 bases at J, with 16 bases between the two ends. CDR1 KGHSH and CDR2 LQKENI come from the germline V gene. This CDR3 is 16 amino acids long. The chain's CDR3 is CASSTRQELMNTEAFF. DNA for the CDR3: TGTGCCAGCTCAACCCGACAAGAACTCATGAACACTGAAGCTTTCTTT. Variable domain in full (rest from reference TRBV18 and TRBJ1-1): NAGVMQNPRHLVRRRGQEARLRCSPMKGHSHVYWYRQLPEEGLKFMVYLQKENIIDESGMPKERFSAEFPKEGPSILRIQQVVRGDSAAYFCASSTRQELMNTEAFFGQGTRLTVV.

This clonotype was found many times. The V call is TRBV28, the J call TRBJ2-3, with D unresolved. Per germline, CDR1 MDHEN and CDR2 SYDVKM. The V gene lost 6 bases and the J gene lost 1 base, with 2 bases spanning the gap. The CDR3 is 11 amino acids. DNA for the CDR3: TGTGCCAGCAGGGGCACAGATACGCAGTATTTT. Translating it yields CASRGTDTQYF.

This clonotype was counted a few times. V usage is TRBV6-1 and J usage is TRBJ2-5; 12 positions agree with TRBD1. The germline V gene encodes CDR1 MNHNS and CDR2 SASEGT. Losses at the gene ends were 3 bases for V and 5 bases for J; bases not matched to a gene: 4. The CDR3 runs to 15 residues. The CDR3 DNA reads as TGTGCCAGCAGTGATGGGACAGGGGGCGAGGAGACCCAGTACTTC. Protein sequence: CASSDGTGGEETQYF.

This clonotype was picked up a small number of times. DNA of the CDR3: TGCAGTGCTAGAGCCGGGACATCACATTCACCCCTCCACTTT. Protein: CSARAGTSHSPLHF. J is TRBJ1-6 and V is TRBV20-1; perhaps TRBD1 as D (6 bases). The CDR3 is 14 residues long. Germline V gene lookup returns CDR1 DFQATT and CDR2 SNEGSKA (reference sequence). The V end lost 1 base, the J end lost 8 bases, and 12 bases lay between the germline ends.

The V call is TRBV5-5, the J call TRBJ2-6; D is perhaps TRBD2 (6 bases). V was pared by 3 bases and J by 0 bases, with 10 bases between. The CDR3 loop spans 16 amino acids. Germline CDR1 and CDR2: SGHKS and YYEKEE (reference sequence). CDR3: CASSSRLVSGANVLTF. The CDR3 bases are TGTGCCAGCAGCTCCCGACTAGTCTCTGGGGCCAACGTCCTGACTTTC. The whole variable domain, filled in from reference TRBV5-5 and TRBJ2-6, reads DAGVTQSPTHLIKTRGQQVTLRCSPISGHKSVSWYQQVLGQGPQFIFQYYEKEERGRGNFPDRFSARQFPNYSSELNVNALLLGDSALYLCASSSRLVSGANVLTFGAGSRLTVL.

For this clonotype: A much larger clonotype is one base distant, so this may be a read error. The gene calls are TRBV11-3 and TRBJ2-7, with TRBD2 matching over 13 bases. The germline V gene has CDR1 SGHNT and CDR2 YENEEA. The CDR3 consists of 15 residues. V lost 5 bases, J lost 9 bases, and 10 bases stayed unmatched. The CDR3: CASSGGTSGKTGQYF. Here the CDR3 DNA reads TGTGCCAGCAGCGGAGGGACTAGCGGGAAAACCGGGCAGTACTTC.

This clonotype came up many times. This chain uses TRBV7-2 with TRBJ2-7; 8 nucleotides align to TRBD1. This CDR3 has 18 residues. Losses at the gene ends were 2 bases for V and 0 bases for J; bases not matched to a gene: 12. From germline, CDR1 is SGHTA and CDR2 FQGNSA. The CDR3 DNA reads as TGTGCCAGCAGCTTACCTAAGACAGGGGAAAACCCCTCCTACGAGCAGTACTTC. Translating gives CASSLPKTGENPSYEQYF.

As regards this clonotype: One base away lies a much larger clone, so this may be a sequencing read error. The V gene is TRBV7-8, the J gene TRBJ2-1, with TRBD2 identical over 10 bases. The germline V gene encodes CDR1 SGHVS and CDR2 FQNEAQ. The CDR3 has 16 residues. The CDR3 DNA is TGTGCCAGCAGCCACGTGCTGGTAGCGGGAGGCAATAAGCAGTTCTTC. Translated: CASSHVLVAGGNKQFF.

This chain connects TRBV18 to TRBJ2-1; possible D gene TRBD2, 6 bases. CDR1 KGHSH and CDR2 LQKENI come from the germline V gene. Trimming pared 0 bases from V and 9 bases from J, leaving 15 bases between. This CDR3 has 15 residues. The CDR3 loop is CASSPPVSRGGEQFF. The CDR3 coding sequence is TGTGCCAGCTCACCACCGGTTTCCCGGGGAGGTGAGCAGTTCTTC.

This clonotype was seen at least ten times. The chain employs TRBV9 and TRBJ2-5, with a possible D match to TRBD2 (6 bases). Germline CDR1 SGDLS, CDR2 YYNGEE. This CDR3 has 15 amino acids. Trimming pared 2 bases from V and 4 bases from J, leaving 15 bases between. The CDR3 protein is CASSVGRGSAETQYF. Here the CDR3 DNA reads TGTGCCAGCAGCGTGGGTCGGGGGTCGGCAGAGACCCAGTACTTC.

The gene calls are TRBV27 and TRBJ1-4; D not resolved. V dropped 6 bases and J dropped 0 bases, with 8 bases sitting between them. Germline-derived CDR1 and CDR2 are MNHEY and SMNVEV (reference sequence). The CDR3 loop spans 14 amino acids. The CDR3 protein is CASSETATNEKLFF. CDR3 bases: TGTGCCAGCAGCGAAACAGCAACTAATGAAAAACTGTTTTTT.

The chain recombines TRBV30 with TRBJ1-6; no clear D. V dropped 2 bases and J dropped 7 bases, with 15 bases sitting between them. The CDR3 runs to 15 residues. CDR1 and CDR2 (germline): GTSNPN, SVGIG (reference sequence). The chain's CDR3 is CAWSHRGVRNSPLHF. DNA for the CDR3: TGTGCCTGGAGTCATCGCGGGGTCCGAAATTCACCCCTCCACTTT.

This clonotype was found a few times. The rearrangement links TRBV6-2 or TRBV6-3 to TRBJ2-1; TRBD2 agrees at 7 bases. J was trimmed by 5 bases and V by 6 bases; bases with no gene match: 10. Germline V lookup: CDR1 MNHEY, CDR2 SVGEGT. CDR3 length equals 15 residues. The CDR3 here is CASRVIAGVDNEQFF. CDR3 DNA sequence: TGTGCCAGCAGGGTTATAGCGGGTGTCGACAATGAGCAGTTCTTC.

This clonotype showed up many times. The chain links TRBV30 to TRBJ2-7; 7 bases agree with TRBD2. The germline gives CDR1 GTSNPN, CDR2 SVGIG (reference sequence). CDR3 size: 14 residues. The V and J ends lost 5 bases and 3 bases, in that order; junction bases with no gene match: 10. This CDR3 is CAWGIGGTYYEQYF. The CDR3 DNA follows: TGTGCCTGGGGTATCGGGGGGACCTACTACGAGCAGTACTTC. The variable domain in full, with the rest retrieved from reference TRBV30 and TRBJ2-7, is SQTIHQWPATLVQPVGSPLSLECTVEGTSNPNLYWYRQAAGRGLQLLFYSVGIGQISSEVPQNLSASRPQDRQFILSSKKLLLSDSGFYLCAWGIGGTYYEQYFGPGTRLTVT.

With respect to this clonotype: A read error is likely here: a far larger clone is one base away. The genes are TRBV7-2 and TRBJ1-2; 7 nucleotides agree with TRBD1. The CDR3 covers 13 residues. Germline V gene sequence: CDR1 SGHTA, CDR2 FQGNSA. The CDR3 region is CAGSPTGIYGYTF. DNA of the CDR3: TGTGCCGGCAGCCCGACAGGGATCTATGGCTACACCTTC.

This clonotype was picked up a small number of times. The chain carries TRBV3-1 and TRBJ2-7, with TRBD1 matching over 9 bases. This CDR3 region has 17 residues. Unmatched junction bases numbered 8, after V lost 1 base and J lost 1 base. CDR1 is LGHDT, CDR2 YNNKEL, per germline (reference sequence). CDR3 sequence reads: CASSQVLSGTGSYEQYF. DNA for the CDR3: TGTGCCAGCAGCCAAGTTTTGTCCGGGACAGGGTCCTACGAGCAGTACTTC.

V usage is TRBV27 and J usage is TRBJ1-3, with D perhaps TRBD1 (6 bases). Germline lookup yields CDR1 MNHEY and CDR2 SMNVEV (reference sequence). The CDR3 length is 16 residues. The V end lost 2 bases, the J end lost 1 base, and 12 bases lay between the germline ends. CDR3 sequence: CASSLEDSVSGNTIYF. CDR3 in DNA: TGTGCCAGCAGTTTAGAGGACAGCGTATCTGGAAACACCATATATTTT.

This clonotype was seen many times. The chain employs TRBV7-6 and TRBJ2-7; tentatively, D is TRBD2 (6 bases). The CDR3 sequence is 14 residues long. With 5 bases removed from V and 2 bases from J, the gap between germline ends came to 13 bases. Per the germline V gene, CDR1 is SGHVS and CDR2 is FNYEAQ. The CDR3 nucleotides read TGTGCCAGCAGCCCGGGACTTCAAACCTACGAGCAGTACTTC. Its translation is CASSPGLQTYEQYF.

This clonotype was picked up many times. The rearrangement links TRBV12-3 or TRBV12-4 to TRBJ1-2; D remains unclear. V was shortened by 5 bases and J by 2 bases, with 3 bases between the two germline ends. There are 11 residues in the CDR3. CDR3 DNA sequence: TGTGCCAGCAGTCTCAACTATGGCTACACCTTC. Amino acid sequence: CASSLNYGYTF.

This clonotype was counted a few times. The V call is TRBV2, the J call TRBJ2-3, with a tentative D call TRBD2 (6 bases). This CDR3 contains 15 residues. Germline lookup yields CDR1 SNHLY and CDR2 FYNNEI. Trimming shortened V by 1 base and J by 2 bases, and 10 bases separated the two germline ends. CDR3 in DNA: TGTGCCAGCAGTGAAGGGGGAGGCTACACAGATACGCAGTATTTT. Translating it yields CASSEGGGYTDTQYF. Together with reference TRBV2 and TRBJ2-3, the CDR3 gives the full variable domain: EPEVTQTPSHQVTQMGQEVILRCVPISNHLYFYWYRQILGQKVEFLVSFYNNEISEKSEIFDDQFSVERPDGSNFTLKIRSTKLEDSAMYFCASSEGGGYTDTQYFGPGTRLTVL.

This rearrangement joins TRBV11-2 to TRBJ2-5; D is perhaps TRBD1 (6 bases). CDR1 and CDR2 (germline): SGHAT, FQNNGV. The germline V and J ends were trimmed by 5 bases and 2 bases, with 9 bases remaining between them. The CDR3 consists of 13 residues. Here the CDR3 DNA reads TGTGCCAGCAGCCACGGACAGCAAGAGACCCAGTACTTC. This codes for CASSHGQQETQYF.

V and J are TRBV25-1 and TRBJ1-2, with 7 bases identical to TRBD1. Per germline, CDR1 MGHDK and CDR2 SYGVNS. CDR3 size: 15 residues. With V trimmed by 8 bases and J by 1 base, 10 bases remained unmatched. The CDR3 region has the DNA TGTGCCAGCCAAGAAGGGGGCGCGGGTAACTATGGCTACACCTTC. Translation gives CASQEGGAGNYGYTF.

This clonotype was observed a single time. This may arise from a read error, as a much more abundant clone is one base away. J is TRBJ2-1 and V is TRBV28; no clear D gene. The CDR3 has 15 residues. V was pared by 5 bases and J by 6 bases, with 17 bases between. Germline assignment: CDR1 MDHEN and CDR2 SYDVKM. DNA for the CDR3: TGTGCCAGCAGTCATCTAACGGGCCAGGCCAATGAGCAGTTCTTC. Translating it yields CASSHLTGQANEQFF.

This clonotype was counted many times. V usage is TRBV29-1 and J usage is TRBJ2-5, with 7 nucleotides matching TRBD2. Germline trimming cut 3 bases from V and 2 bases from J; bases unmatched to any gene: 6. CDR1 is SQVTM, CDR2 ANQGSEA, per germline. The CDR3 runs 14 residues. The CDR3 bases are TGCAGCGTTGAGCCCAGCGGGAATCAAGAGACCCAGTACTTC. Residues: CSVEPSGNQETQYF.

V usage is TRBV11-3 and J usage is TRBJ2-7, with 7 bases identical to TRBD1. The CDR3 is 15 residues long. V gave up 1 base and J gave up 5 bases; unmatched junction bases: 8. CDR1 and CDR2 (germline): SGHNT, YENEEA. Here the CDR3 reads CASSLAPGGVHEQYF. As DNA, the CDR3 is TGTGCCAGCAGCTTAGCGCCAGGGGGTGTACACGAGCAGTACTTC.

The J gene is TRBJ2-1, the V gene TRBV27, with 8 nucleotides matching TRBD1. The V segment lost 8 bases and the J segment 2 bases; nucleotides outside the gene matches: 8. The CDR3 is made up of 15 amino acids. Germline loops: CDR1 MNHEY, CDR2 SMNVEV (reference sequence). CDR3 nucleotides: TGTGCCAGCGCAATGACAGGGGTCCCCTACAATGAGCAGTTCTTC. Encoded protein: CASAMTGVPYNEQFF.

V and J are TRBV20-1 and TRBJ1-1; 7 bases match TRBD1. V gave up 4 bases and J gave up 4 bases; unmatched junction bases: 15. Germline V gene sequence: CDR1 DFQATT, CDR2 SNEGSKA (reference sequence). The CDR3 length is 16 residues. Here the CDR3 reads CSANTDRELGGTEAFF. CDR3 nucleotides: TGCAGTGCTAACACCGACAGGGAATTAGGGGGCACTGAAGCTTTCTTT.

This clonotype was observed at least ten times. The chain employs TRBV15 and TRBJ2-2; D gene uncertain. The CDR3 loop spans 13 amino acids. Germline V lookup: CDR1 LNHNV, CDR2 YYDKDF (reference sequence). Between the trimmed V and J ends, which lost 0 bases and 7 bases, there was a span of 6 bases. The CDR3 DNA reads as TGTGCCACCAGCAGAGACGGTTTCGGGGAGCTGTTTTTT. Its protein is CATSRDGFGELFF.

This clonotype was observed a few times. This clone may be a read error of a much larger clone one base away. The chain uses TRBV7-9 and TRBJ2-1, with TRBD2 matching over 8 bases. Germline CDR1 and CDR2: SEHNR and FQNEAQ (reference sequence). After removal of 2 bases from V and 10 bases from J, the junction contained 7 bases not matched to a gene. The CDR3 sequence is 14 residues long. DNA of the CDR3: TGTGCCAGCAGCTTAACAGCGGGAGTAGGGGAGCAGTTCTTC. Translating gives CASSLTAGVGEQFF.